This T cell receptor (beta chain) emerged from a study of blood T cell repertoires in COVID-19. The CDR3 covers 15 residues. Germline CDR1 SGHAT, CDR2 FQNNGV. Trimming removed 5 bases from V and 4 bases from J; junction bases left unmatched: 8. Everyone who took part was roughly 18 to 100 years old, and they came from about 23 US areas. Recovered status in Cohort 3 required two negative PCRs, clearance, or symptom resolution. This clone has at least ten counts. Libraries were prepared by immunoSEQ multiplex PCR; TCRdb keeps only in-frame clonotypes and omits some of them. This sample yields roughly 520,000 clones, of which roughly 90% are seen a single time; roughly 1.9% belongs to the top ten.

The sequenced sample was PBMCs or T cells enriched from blood (not recorded which). The V call is TRBV11-2, the J call TRBJ2-7, with TRBD2 matching over 10 bases. The TCR originated in a woman aged 40 to 50 who had recovered from COVID-19. The CDR3 is CASSVGLADLYEQYF. The CDR3 DNA reads TGTGCCAGCAGCGTCGGACTAGCGGATTTATACGAGCAGTACTTC.